Following are 15 T cell receptor beta chains from one sample sequenced in a study of blood T cell repertoires in COVID-19. Assay: immunoSEQ multiplex PCR; the TCRdb copy retains only in-frame clones and omits some. This sample carries roughly 410,000 clones, 70% to 90% of them seen once, and the ten largest clones take less than 2%. The specimen was peripheral blood. The source is a woman between 35 and 50 years old with COVID-19, enrolled during active disease.

The chain carries TRBV4-1 and TRBJ2-1; D ambiguous. The CDR3 totals 15 residues. From germline, CDR1 is MGHRA and CDR2 YSYEKL. Trimming shortened V by 1 base and J by 10 bases, and 17 bases separated the two germline ends. The DNA of the CDR3 is TGCGCCAGCAGCCAAGCCCCCCTTGTAGAGGAAGAGCAGTTCTTC. Translated: CASSQAPLVEEEQFF.

This chain uses TRBV4-1 with TRBJ2-1, with 13 nucleotides matching TRBD2. Per germline, CDR1 MGHRA and CDR2 YSYEKL. The CDR3 runs 20 residues. With V trimmed by 4 bases and J by 4 bases, 16 bases remained unmatched. CDR3 sequence reads: CASSRLNTGLAGVPYNEQFF. The CDR3 nucleotides read TGCGCCAGCAGCCGCCTCAACACCGGACTAGCGGGAGTACCTTACAATGAGCAGTTCTTC.

The V and J genes are TRBV18 and TRBJ2-7, with TRBD1 as a possible D gene (6 bases). V dropped 3 bases and J dropped 4 bases, with 13 bases sitting between them. This CDR3 has 14 residues. The germline V gene has CDR1 KGHSH and CDR2 LQKENI. The CDR3 loop is CASSPGTIGYEQYF. As DNA, the CDR3 is TGTGCCAGCTCACCCGGGACAATCGGATACGAGCAGTACTTC.

This clone was observed a handful of times. This chain uses TRBV10-3 with TRBJ2-7; TRBD2 might be the D (5 bases). The CDR3 contains 13 residues. Germline V lookup: CDR1 ENHRY, CDR2 SYGVKD. V was shortened by 3 bases and J by 9 bases, with 15 bases between the two germline ends. The CDR3 loop is CAISEDGLAGQYF. CDR3 coding DNA: TGTGCCATCAGTGAAGATGGGCTAGCCGGGCAGTACTTC.

The gene calls are TRBV7-2 and TRBJ1-6, with D hard to call. CDR3 length: 15 residues. The V gene lost 4 bases and the J gene lost 9 bases, with 16 bases spanning the gap. Germline loops: CDR1 SGHTA, CDR2 FQGNSA. The CDR3 coding sequence is TGTGCCAGCAGCTCTAGTGCGGGGAGCGGTTCACCCCTCCACTTT. Translating gives CASSSSAGSGSPLHF.

The chain joins TRBV27 to TRBJ2-5, with 7 bases lining up with TRBD1. Trimming removed 7 bases from V and 3 bases from J; junction bases left unmatched: 14. The CDR3 is 16 residues long. CDR1 MNHEY and CDR2 SMNVEV come from the germline V gene (reference sequence). CDR3 bases: TGTGCCAGCACCTCTCTACAGGGGAGTAAGGAAGAGACCCAGTACTTC. Amino acids: CASTSLQGSKEETQYF.

The genes are TRBV5-5 and TRBJ1-6; a weak D match, TRBD1 (6 bases). Per germline, CDR1 SGHKS and CDR2 YYEKEE (reference sequence). V was trimmed by 1 base and J by 1 base, leaving 15 bases between them. This CDR3 comprises 18 residues. The CDR3 region is CASSLSPTGSSYNSPLHF. The CDR3 nucleotides are TGTGCCAGCAGCTTGTCCCCGACAGGATCATCCTATAATTCACCCCTCCACTTT.

The V and J genes are TRBV29-1 and TRBJ1-2, with TRBD1 identical over 9 bases. The CDR3 loop spans 13 amino acids. V trimming: 4 bases; J trimming: 8 bases; junction bases outside the gene matches: 8. Germline lookup yields CDR1 SQVTM and CDR2 ANQGSEA. The CDR3 bases are TGCAGCGTTGTAGGGACAGGGAAGAACGGCTACACCTTC. It is translated as CSVVGTGKNGYTF. Full variable domain (missing parts from reference TRBV29-1 and TRBJ1-2): SAVISQKPSRDICQRGTSLTIQCQVDSQVTMMFWYRQQPGQSLTLIATANQGSEATYESGFVIDKFPISRPNLTFSTLTVSNMSPEDSSIYLCSVVGTGKNGYTFGSGTRLTVV.

With regard to this clone: Within the sample, other DNA sequences also encode this same CDR3. V and J are TRBV7-3 and TRBJ2-5; a possible D gene is TRBD2 (7 bases). This CDR3 is built from 13 residues. The V end was cut by 5 bases, the J end by 5 bases, with 12 bases between. CDR1 and CDR2 (germline): SGHTA, FQGTGA. The CDR3 loop reads CASSRGGGETQYF. In DNA form, the CDR3 reads TGTGCCAGCAGCCGGGGAGGGGGGGAGACCCAGTACTTC.

The V and J genes are TRBV6-5 and TRBJ2-3, with TRBD2 identical over 7 bases. CDR1 and CDR2 (germline): MNHEY, SVGAGI. The CDR3 covers 14 residues. V was clipped by 6 bases and J by 5 bases; unmatched bases: 8. The CDR3 coding sequence is TGTGCCAGCAGCTCCACTAGCGAGGAAGATACGCAGTATTTT. It yields the protein CASSSTSEEDTQYF.

The chain employs TRBV19 and TRBJ2-3; TRBD1 aligns across 8 bases. The trim removed 5 bases at V and 2 bases at J, leaving 9 bases unmatched. Per germline, CDR1 LNHDA and CDR2 SQIVND (reference sequence). The CDR3 is 16 residues long. For the CDR3, the DNA is TGTGCCAGTAGTGGGTCCGGGACAGGTCCCACAGATACGCAGTATTTT. It is translated as CASSGSGTGPTDTQYF.

This clone was seen a single time. The genes are TRBV5-6 and TRBJ1-2; D ambiguous. CDR1 is SGHDT and CDR2 is YYEEEE in the germline V gene. The CDR3 spans 13 residues. V shed 1 base and J shed 4 bases, with 8 bases lying between them. Here the CDR3 reads CASSLPAVYGYTF. Here the CDR3 DNA reads TGTGCCAGCAGCTTGCCGGCGGTCTATGGCTACACCTTC.

CDR3 sequence: CASSRGGQGYYEQYF. As DNA, the CDR3 is TGTGCCAGCAGCAGAGGGGGACAGGGGTACTACGAGCAGTACTTC. This chain connects TRBV9 to TRBJ2-7; 10 nucleotides match TRBD1. J lost 3 bases, V lost 4 bases, and 7 bases had no gene match. The CDR3 contains 15 residues. Germline CDR1 and CDR2: SGDLS and YYNGEE.

The V and J genes are TRBV6-1 and TRBJ1-5; TRBD1 is a possible D gene (6 bases). V was pared by 1 base and J by 2 bases, with 12 bases between. The CDR3 contains 16 residues. Germline assignment: CDR1 MNHNS and CDR2 SASEGT. Here the CDR3 DNA reads TGTGCCAGCAGTGAAGGGCACAGGGTAGGCAATCAGCCCCAGCATTTT. Residues: CASSEGHRVGNQPQHF.

The CDR3 DNA follows: TGTGCCAGCAGTTACTCGAGGGTGGGTGAGCAGTTCTTC. Residues: CASSYSRVGEQFF. This chain joins TRBV6-2 or TRBV6-3 and TRBJ2-1; weak D call: TRBD2 (5 bases). This CDR3 contains 13 residues. V gave up 0 bases and J gave up 9 bases, with 9 bases separating them. Germline loops: CDR1 MNHEY, CDR2 SVGEGT.